The text below deals with one TCR beta chain. The antigen is undetermined. CDR1 MNHNS and CDR2 SASEGT come from the germline V gene. CDR3 length equals 14 residues. V lost 6 bases to trimming and J lost 10 bases, with 21 bases between them. Assay used: immunoSEQ multiplex PCR; TCRdb lists only in-frame clones, some missing. The profile shows 27,000 or so clones, approximately 78% of them singletons. The sample originates from a study of T cells in localized non-small cell lung cancer. Study findings and constraints: Measurement of T cell clonality placed uninvolved adjacent lung highest, above the level in tumor. The tumor had only one region sequenced, so heterogeneity remains possible. Patients showing higher blood T cell density tended to see longer overall survival.

Specimen: peripheral blood, collected before any cancer treatment. The gene calls are TRBV6-1 and TRBJ1-1; possibly TRBD1 for D (5 bases). This TCR derives from a woman aged 35 to 69 with stage I lung adenocarcinoma. In DNA form, the CDR3 reads TGTGCCAGCAGATCCGGGACGCTTACGGTGACAGCTTTCTTT. Its protein product is CASRSGTLTVTAFF.